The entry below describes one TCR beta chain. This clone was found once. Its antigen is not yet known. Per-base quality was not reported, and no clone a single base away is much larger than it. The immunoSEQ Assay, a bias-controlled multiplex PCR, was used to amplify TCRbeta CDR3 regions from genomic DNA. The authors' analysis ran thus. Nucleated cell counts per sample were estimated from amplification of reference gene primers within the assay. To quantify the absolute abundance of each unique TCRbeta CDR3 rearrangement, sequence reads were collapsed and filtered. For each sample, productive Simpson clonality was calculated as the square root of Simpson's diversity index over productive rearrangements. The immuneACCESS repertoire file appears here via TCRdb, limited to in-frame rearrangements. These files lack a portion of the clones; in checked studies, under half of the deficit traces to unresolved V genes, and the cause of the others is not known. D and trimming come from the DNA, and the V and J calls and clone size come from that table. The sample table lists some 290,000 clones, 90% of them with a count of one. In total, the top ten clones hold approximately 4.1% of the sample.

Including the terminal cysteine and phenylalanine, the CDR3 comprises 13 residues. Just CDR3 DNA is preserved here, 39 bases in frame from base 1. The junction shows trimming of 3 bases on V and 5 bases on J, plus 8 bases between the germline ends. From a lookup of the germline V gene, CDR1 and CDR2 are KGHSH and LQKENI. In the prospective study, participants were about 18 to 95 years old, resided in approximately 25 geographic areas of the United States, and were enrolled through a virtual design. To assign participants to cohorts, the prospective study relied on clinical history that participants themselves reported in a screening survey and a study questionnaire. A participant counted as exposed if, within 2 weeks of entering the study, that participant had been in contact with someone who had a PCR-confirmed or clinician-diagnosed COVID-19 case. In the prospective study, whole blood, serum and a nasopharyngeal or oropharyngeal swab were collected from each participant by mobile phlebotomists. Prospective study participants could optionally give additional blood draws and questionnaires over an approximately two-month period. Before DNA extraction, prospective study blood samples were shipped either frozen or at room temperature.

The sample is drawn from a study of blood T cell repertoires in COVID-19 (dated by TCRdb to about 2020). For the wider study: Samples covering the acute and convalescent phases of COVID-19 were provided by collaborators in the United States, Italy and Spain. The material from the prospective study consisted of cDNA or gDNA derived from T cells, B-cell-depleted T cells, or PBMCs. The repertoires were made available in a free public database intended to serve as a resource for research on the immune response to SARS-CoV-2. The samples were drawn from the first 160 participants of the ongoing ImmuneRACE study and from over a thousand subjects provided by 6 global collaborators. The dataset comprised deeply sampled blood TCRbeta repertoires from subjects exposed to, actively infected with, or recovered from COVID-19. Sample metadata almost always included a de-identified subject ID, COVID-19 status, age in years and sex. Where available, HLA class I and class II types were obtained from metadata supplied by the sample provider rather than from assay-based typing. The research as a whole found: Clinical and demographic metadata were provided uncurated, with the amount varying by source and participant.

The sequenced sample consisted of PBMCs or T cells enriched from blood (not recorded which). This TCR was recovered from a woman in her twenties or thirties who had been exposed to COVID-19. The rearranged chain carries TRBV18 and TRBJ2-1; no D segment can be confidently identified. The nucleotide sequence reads TGTGCCAGCTCACCTTACTCTAACAATGAGCAGTTCTTC. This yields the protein CASSPYSNNEQFF.